There are a few counts of the clone carrying this T cell receptor beta chain. As yet, its antigen is unknown. TCRdb itself ran the 5' RACE reads through MiXCR, one entry per CDR3 protein. The sample comprises roughly 200,000 distinct CDR3 sequences, about 22% of which are singletons, and approximately 22% rests with the top ten. V lost 5 bases to trimming and J lost 10 bases, with 17 bases between them. The germline CDR1 and CDR2 sequences are SEHNR and FQNEAQ (reference sequence). CDR3 size: 13 residues. The entry originates in a study of T-cell memory formation after mild COVID-19. Study-level background: For the most part, TCR clusters were specific to one donor.

General study findings and limits: Cross-reactive memory seemingly joined, as some responding clones were found in pre-infection memory. From day 15 to 85, contracting clones were balanced between CD4 and CD8, whereas later expanders leaned toward CD4+.

The sample consisted of PBMCs or a T cell subset sorted from them (not recorded which). The TCR was taken from an adult woman who had mild COVID-19 (a few samples of this study predate the infection). Cell type and time point are not known. The chain is built from TRBV7-9 and TRBJ1-1; D might be TRBD1 (5 bases). This CDR3 is CASSPGDGPVAFF. CDR3 coding DNA: TGTGCCAGCAGCCCCGGGGACGGCCCGGTAGCTTTCTTT.